In its sample, the clone carrying this TCR beta chain was seen many times. Antigen specificity is unknown. The data stem from a study of CD8 T cells in ankylosing spondylitis. Each TCR beta library was made by quantitative 5'-RACE that incorporated molecular barcodes. MiXCR, applied by TCRdb to the 5' RACE reads, yields one record per CDR3 protein. The sample records around 250,000 distinct CDR3 sequences, about 10% being singletons. Study-level points and caveats: Some motif variants were previously reported in reactive arthritis synovial fluid and blood. As reported, disease-linked clones showed significant enrichment in matched ankylosing spondylitis synovial fluid.

The CDR3 loop spans 14 amino acids. Germline V lookup: CDR1 SQVTM, CDR2 ANQGSEA. V lost 4 bases and J 0 bases, leaving 10 bases between the germline ends. The rearrangement joins TRBV29-1 to TRBJ2-1, with D possibly being TRBD1 or TRBD2 (6 bases each). Material for sequencing was blood, either unsorted or a sorted T cell fraction (not recorded which). This sequence was found in a male donor with ankylosing spondylitis or in good health (not recorded which). DNA of the CDR3: TGCAGCGTTGTAGGGGGGAGCTCCTACAATGAGCAGTTCTTC. Amino acid sequence: CSVVGGSSYNEQFF.